This is a list of T cell receptor beta chains from one sample in a study of T cells after yellow fever vaccination. TCRdb re-called the 5' RACE reads through MiXCR, storing one row per CDR3 protein. This table holds a few hundred thousand distinct CDR3 sequences, approximately 5.7% found once. Sample: PBMCs, taken 5 days after the yellow fever booster vaccination. The receptors were gathered from a man aged 25 to 40 who received the YFV17D yellow fever vaccine. Both conserved end residues are part of each CDR3. D genes are given only for firm matches. Only part of the rows carry a size: once, few, many, or a class if the clone is expanded.

J | D | size | V | CDR3 | DNA
TRBJ2-7 | NA | many | TRBV18 | CASSPTGRTYEQYF | TGTGCCAGCTCACCAACAGGCAGGACCTACGAGCAGTACTTC
TRBJ2-2 | NA | many | TRBV4-3 | CASSQGPRTGELFF | TGCGCCAGCAGCCAAGGACCCCGAACCGGGGAGCTGTTTTTT
TRBJ2-3 | TRBD2 | many | TRBV5-1 | CASSQTSGSIYTQYF | TGCGCCAGCAGCCAAACTAGCGGGAGTATATATACGCAGTATTTT
TRBJ1-1 | NA | few | TRBV9 | CASSVKGDGEAFF | TGTGCCAGCAGCGTAAAGGGAGACGGTGAAGCTTTCTTT
TRBJ2-2 | TRBD1 | few | TRBV7-2 | CASSAGRDRFTGELFF | TGTGCCAGCAGCGCCGGCCGGGACAGGTTTACCGGGGAGCTGTTTTTT
TRBJ2-2 | TRBD2 | NA | TRBV24-1 | CARTTSGRWGTGELFF | TGTGCCAGGACGACTAGCGGGAGATGGGGAACCGGGGAGCTGTTTTTT
TRBJ2-2 | TRBD2 | many | TRBV7-2 | CASSRDYGGELFF | TGTGCCAGCAGTAGGGACTACGGCGGGGAGCTGTTTTTT
TRBJ2-1 | NA | few | TRBV20-1 | CSARDPDRDFYNEQFF | TGCAGTGCTAGAGATCCCGACCGGGATTTCTACAATGAGCAGTTCTTC
TRBJ2-7 | NA | NA | TRBV11-2 | CASSTAEVGEQYF | TGTGCCAGCAGCACAGCAGAGGTAGGAGAGCAGTACTTC
TRBJ2-1 | TRBD1 | many | TRBV5-1 | CASSLAGTVPTPEQFF | TGCGCCAGCAGCTTGGCCGGGACAGTGCCAACCCCTGAGCAGTTCTTC
TRBJ1-6 | TRBD1 | NA | TRBV6-5 | CASSSLTGRINSPLHF | TGTGCCAGCAGTTCCCTGACAGGGCGGATCAATTCACCCCTCCACTTT
TRBJ2-1 | TRBD2 | few | TRBV24-1 | CATSDFSTSGYNEQFF | TGTGCCACCAGTGATTTTAGTACTAGCGGTTACAATGAGCAGTTCTTC
TRBJ2-1 | TRBD2 | many | TRBV11-2 | CASSRVGGLAGGENEQFF | TGTGCCAGCAGCCGTGTCGGAGGGCTAGCGGGAGGGGAAAATGAGCAGTTCTTC
TRBJ2-1 | TRBD2 | NA | TRBV10-3 | CAISQREAGNEQFF | TGTGCCATCAGTCAGCGGGAAGCGGGTAATGAGCAGTTCTTC
TRBJ2-7 | NA | many | TRBV4-3 | CASSQLTGYSYEQYF | TGCGCCAGCAGCCAACTGACAGGCTACTCCTACGAGCAGTACTTC
TRBJ2-1 | NA | NA | TRBV10-3 | CATSQSENEQFF | TGTGCCACCTCCCAATCCGAAAATGAGCAGTTCTTC
TRBJ2-5 | NA | NA | TRBV4-2 | CASSGSSWETQYF | TGTGCCAGCAGCGGTTCGAGTTGGGAGACCCAGTACTTC
TRBJ2-1 | NA | many | TRBV20-1 | CSARDLSGSYNEQFF | TGCAGTGCTAGAGATTTAAGCGGATCCTACAATGAGCAGTTCTTC
TRBJ2-1 | TRBD1 | many | TRBV6-2/TRBV6-3 | CASSYRTGGHEQFF | TGTGCCAGCAGTTACCGAACAGGGGGTCATGAGCAGTTCTTC
TRBJ1-5 | NA | NA | TRBV20-1 | CSVMAGGQPQHF | TGCAGTGTTATGGCGGGAGGGCAGCCCCAGCATTTT
TRBJ2-7 | TRBD2 | NA | TRBV20-1 | CSAPGLAGPSYEQYF | TGCAGTGCGCCAGGACTAGCGGGGCCTTCGTACGAGCAGTACTTC
TRBJ1-1 | NA | few | TRBV3-1 | CASSQAHRSLNTEAFF | TGTGCCAGCAGCCAGGCGCACAGGTCTCTGAACACTGAAGCTTTCTTT
TRBJ2-7 | TRBD2 | many | TRBV20-1 | CSARAGQAGGFSYEQYF | TGCAGTGCTAGAGCAGGTCAAGCGGGAGGTTTCTCCTACGAGCAGTACTTC
TRBJ2-1 | TRBD2 | many | TRBV5-1 | CASSLLAGGGNEQFF | TGCGCCAGCAGCCTATTAGCGGGAGGAGGCAATGAGCAGTTCTTC
TRBJ2-7 | NA | many | TRBV7-2 | CASSLSTYEQYF | TGTGCCAGCAGCTTATCCACCTACGAGCAGTACTTC
TRBJ2-7 | NA | NA | TRBV6-5 | CASSYAWTTPLQEQYF | TGTGCCAGCAGTTACGCTTGGACTACCCCTCTACAGGAGCAGTACTTC
TRBJ2-7 | NA | many | TRBV5-1 | CASSLGGVGGEQYF | TGCGCCAGCAGCTTAGGGGGAGTCGGAGGAGAGCAGTACTTC
TRBJ2-6 | NA | NA | TRBV20-1 | CSATDSSGANVLTF | TGCAGTGCCACAGATAGCTCTGGGGCCAACGTCCTGACTTTC
TRBJ1-1 | NA | many | TRBV6-1 | CASRWTGNTEAFF | TGTGCCAGCAGGTGGACGGGGAACACTGAAGCTTTCTTT
TRBJ2-3 | NA | many | TRBV7-8 | CASSFGARGGTDTQYF | TGTGCCAGCAGCTTCGGTGCCAGGGGTGGGACAGATACGCAGTATTTT
TRBJ2-7 | NA | few | TRBV29-1 | CSVALPPGATSYEQYF | TGCAGCGTTGCCCTGCCTCCAGGGGCTACGTCGTACGAGCAGTACTTC
TRBJ1-3 | TRBD1 | many | TRBV7-2 | CASSYRDSPGNTIYF | TGTGCCAGCAGCTATAGGGACAGCCCTGGAAACACCATATATTTT
TRBJ2-3 | TRBD2 | many | TRBV3-1 | CASSRKGLAEGIDTQYF | TGTGCCAGCAGTCGAAAGGGACTAGCGGAGGGGATAGATACGCAGTATTTT
TRBJ2-3 | TRBD2 | few | TRBV12-3/TRBV12-4 | CASSLRAGGPRSTDTQYF | TGTGCCAGCAGTTTAAGGGCGGGAGGGCCCCGTAGCACAGATACGCAGTATTTT
TRBJ2-7 | TRBD2 | few | TRBV11-2 | CASSSTGTSGIWEQYF | TGTGCCAGCAGCTCCACTGGGACTAGCGGGATTTGGGAGCAGTACTTC
TRBJ1-1 | NA | few | TRBV20-1 | CSARRTANTEAFF | TGCAGTGCAAGAAGGACGGCCAACACTGAAGCTTTCTTT
TRBJ1-2 | TRBD1 | few | TRBV4-2 | CASSQEDRDNYGYTF | TGTGCCAGCAGCCAAGAGGACAGGGATAACTATGGCTACACCTTC
TRBJ2-7 | TRBD1 | few | TRBV20-1 | CSAPRAGQGYEQYF | TGCAGTGCTCCGCGGGCGGGACAGGGCTACGAGCAGTACTTC
TRBJ2-2 | TRBD2 | many | TRBV20-1 | CSQLADNTGELFF | TGCAGCCAGCTAGCGGATAACACCGGGGAGCTGTTTTTT
TRBJ2-7 | NA | few | TRBV7-9 | CASSWSSYEQYF | TGTGCCAGCAGCTGGAGCTCCTACGAGCAGTACTTC
TRBJ1-2 | NA | many | TRBV5-6 | CASSLPGRTGYGYTF | TGTGCCAGCAGCTTGCCAGGGCGGACCGGCTATGGCTACACCTTC
TRBJ2-5 | NA | NA | TRBV5-1 | CASRSVGETQYF | TGCGCCAGCAGATCGGTCGGAGAGACCCAGTACTTC
TRBJ2-3 | TRBD1 | NA | TRBV4-3 | CASSQVGTGTDTQYF | TGCGCCAGCAGCCAAGTCGGGACAGGGACAGATACGCAGTATTTT
TRBJ2-7 | NA | few | TRBV14 | CASSQEGKGPYEQYF | TGTGCCAGCAGCCAAGAAGGTAAGGGGCCTTACGAGCAGTACTTC